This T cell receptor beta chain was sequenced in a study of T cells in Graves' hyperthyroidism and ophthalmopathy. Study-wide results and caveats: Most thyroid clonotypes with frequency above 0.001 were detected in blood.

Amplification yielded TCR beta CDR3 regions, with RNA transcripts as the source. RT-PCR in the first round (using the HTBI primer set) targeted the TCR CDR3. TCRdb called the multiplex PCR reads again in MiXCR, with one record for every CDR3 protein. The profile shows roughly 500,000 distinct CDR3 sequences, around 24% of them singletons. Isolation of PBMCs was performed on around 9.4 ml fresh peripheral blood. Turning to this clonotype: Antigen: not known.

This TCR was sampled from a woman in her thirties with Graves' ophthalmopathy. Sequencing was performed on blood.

The CDR3 DNA follows: TGTGCCAGCAGAGGATGGGGCGCAGGAGGGCAGTACTTC. Translated, it gives CASRGWGAGGQYF. This sequence joins TRBV6-1 and TRBJ2-7; D tentatively fits TRBD1 or TRBD2 (5 bases each). Germline CDR1 MNHNS, CDR2 SASEGT. The CDR3 has 13 amino acids. The V end lost 6 bases, the J end lost 9 bases, and 18 bases lay between the germline ends.